This passage covers 5 T cell receptor beta chains from one sample sequenced in a study of PD-1 blockade in classical Hodgkin lymphoma (TCRdb year 2020). The sample's time point label, in plain terms: cycle 1 day 1 (C1D1), immediately before nivolumab initiation. All trial patients had relapsed after autologous stem cell transplantation, with cohorts A, B and C differing in prior brentuximab vedotin exposure. Receptors were amplified or captured by the immunoSEQ multiplex PCR assay. TCRdb stores this immuneACCESS table with in-frame sequences only. Part of the clones is absent; in the studies checked, under half of the shortfall reflects unresolved V genes, and no reason is known for the rest. A total of tens of thousands of clones appear in this sample, roughly 90% of them only once. The ten top clones hold roughly 9.1% of the sample. This specimen was peripheral blood mononuclear cells (PBMCs), taken at baseline. The origin of the receptors is a human donor with classical Hodgkin lymphoma.

The rearrangement links TRBV29-1 to TRBJ2-3; D could derive from TRBD1 or TRBD2 (5 bases each). Germline lookup yields CDR1 SQVTM and CDR2 ANQGSEA. The CDR3 consists of 12 residues. Trimming took 8 bases from V and 0 from J, leaving 9 bases between them. The CDR3 DNA sequence: TGCAGCAACGGGGACAGCACAGATACGCAGTATTTT. As protein: CSNGDSTDTQYF.

The chain carries TRBV19 and TRBJ2-1; D remains ambiguous. The CDR3 is 16 amino acids. The V gene's germline CDR1 is LNHDA and CDR2 SQIVND (reference sequence). V lost 3 bases to trimming and J lost 0 bases, with 12 bases between them. CDR3 in DNA: TGTGCCAGTAGTATTATGCCTGCTGCCTCCTACAATGAGCAGTTCTTC. Its translation is CASSIMPAASYNEQFF. Full variable domain (missing parts from reference TRBV19 and TRBJ2-1): DGGITQSPKYLFRKEGQNVTLSCEQNLNHDAMYWYRQDPGQGLRLIYYSQIVNDFQKGDIAEGYSVSREKKESFPLTVTSAQKNPTAFYLCASSIMPAASYNEQFFGPGTRLTVL.

V usage is TRBV29-1 and J usage is TRBJ1-4; TRBD1 agrees at 7 bases. The germline V gene encodes CDR1 SQVTM and CDR2 ANQGSEA. V lost 1 base and J lost 8; bases outside the gene matches: 4. The CDR3 totals 13 residues. The CDR3 region is CSVEGQGGEKLFF. CDR3 in DNA: TGCAGCGTTGAAGGCCAGGGGGGCGAAAAACTGTTTTTT.

Within the sample, this clone is large (0.1 to 1%). The V and J genes are TRBV4-1 and TRBJ1-2, with a weak D call TRBD1 (5 bases). This CDR3 comprises 15 residues. V lost 0 bases to trimming and J lost 8 bases, with 16 bases between them. Looked up from germline, CDR1 is MGHRA and CDR2 is YSYEKL. As DNA, the CDR3 is TGCGCCAGCAGCCAAGATCCTGGGGCTTGGGAAGGCTACACCTTC. Translating gives CASSQDPGAWEGYTF.

In this sample, this clone turned up once. The rearrangement joins TRBV5-5 to TRBJ2-3, with TRBD1 matching over 10 bases. This CDR3 region has 16 residues. Germline values: CDR1 SGHKS, CDR2 YYEKEE (reference sequence). With 4 bases clipped from V and 5 bases from J, the junction kept 10 bases outside the gene matches. CDR3 nucleotides: TGTGCCAGCAGCGCTGCCGGGACAGGGGTACTAGATACGCAGTATTTT. The encoded protein is CASSAAGTGVLDTQYF.